The rows below give T cell receptor beta chains drawn from one sample of a study of cytomegalovirus exposure and HLA in healthy donors. The protocol was immunoSEQ multiplex PCR, while the TCRdb copy is restricted to in-frame clones and leaves out a portion. The sample includes roughly 260,000 clones, 84% of them seen just once. Material: PBMCs. The source is a woman between 40 and 55 years old in good health and CMV-seropositive. Each CDR3 is given with its conserved first and last residue. A D gene is named only where the DNA matches it firmly. A row's size may be missing; if present it is once, few, many or a size class.

V,J,D,size,CDR3,DNA
TRBV30,TRBJ1-1,NA,NA,CAWAQGRAEAFF,TGTGCCTGGGCACAGGGACGGGCTGAAGCTTTCTTT
TRBV15,TRBJ1-5,NA,NA,CATSRDVGSGQPQHF,TGTGCCACCAGCAGAGATGTGGGTTCGGGACAGCCCCAGCATTTT
TRBV18,TRBJ1-1,TRBD1,NA,CASSPEDRGRNTEAFF,TGTGCCAGCTCACCTGAAGACAGGGGGCGAAACACTGAAGCTTTCTTT
TRBV20-1,TRBJ1-1,NA,NA,CSARYREEAFF,TGCAGTGCTAGGTACAGGGAGGAAGCTTTCTTT
TRBV2,TRBJ1-5,NA,NA,CASSRLGAINQPQHF,TGTGCCAGCAGTAGGCTGGGGGCGATCAATCAGCCCCAGCATTTT
TRBV27,TRBJ2-1,NA,NA,CASSLSGGHNEQFF,TGTGCCAGCAGTTTATCGGGGGGGCACAATGAGCAGTTCTTC
TRBV6-1,TRBJ2-7,NA,few,CASSEQGSAYEQYF,TGTGCCAGCAGTGAACAGGGCTCTGCCTACGAGCAGTACTTC
TRBV29-1,TRBJ1-2,NA,NA,CSVAVGTRNGYTF,TGCAGCGTAGCCGTCGGGACAAGAAATGGCTACACCTTC
TRBV4-3,TRBJ1-2,NA,NA,CASSQGTANYGYTF,TGCGCCAGCAGCCAAGGGACAGCGAACTATGGCTACACCTTC
TRBV27,TRBJ1-6,TRBD1,NA,CASRGTASPLHF,TGTGCCAGCAGGGGGACAGCTTCACCCCTCCACTTT
TRBV4-2,TRBJ2-7,NA,NA,CASSQRDLTYEQYF,TGTGCCAGCAGCCAAAGGGACTTAACCTACGAGCAGTACTTC
TRBV11-2,TRBJ1-4,NA,NA,CASSLDGAIGEKLFF,TGTGCCAGCAGCTTAGATGGGGCCATTGGTGAAAAACTGTTTTTT
TRBV7-2,TRBJ2-7,NA,NA,CASSFSSYEQYF,TGTGCCAGCAGCTTCAGCTCCTACGAGCAGTACTTC
TRBV7-8,TRBJ2-2,NA,NA,CASSLRDTNTGELFF,TGTGCCAGCAGTCTCAGGGACACCAACACCGGGGAGCTGTTTTTT
TRBV19,TRBJ2-1,TRBD2,NA,CASRFSGSWGVAGEQFF,TGTGCCAGTAGGTTTAGCGGGAGTTGGGGGGTTGCTGGTGAGCAGTTCTTC
TRBV19,TRBJ2-1,NA,few,CASSGGWNNEQFF,TGTGCCAGTAGTGGAGGGTGGAACAATGAGCAGTTCTTC
TRBV28,TRBJ2-1,NA,NA,CASSPLGGGQGYEQFF,TGTGCCAGCAGTCCGCTAGGGGGAGGGCAAGGCTATGAGCAGTTCTTC
TRBV7-9,TRBJ2-5,NA,NA,CASSRPTGEKETQYF,TGTGCCAGCAGCCGGCCCACCGGGGAGAAGGAGACCCAGTACTTC
TRBV11-2,TRBJ1-1,NA,NA,CASSFSGPLNTEAFF,TGTGCCAGCAGCTTTTCCGGTCCCCTGAACACTGAAGCTTTCTTT
TRBV13,TRBJ2-1,NA,NA,CASTTRSGFEQFF,TGTGCCAGCACCACACGGTCGGGTTTTGAGCAGTTCTTC
TRBV30,TRBJ1-5,NA,once,CAWMGASNQPQHF,TGTGCCTGGATGGGGGCAAGCAATCAGCCCCAGCATTTT
TRBV28,TRBJ1-3,NA,NA,CASSPGFSGNTIYF,TGTGCCAGCAGTCCAGGGTTCTCTGGAAACACCATATATTTT
TRBV7-8,TRBJ2-7,NA,NA,CASSLVRGAINEQYF,TGTGCCAGCAGCTTAGTACGGGGGGCGATTAACGAGCAGTACTTC
TRBV29-1,TRBJ2-2,NA,few,CSVQAEMNTGELFF,TGCAGCGTCCAAGCGGAGATGAACACCGGGGAGCTGTTTTTT
TRBV13,TRBJ2-1,NA,NA,CASSPKYNEQFF,TGTGCCAGCAGTCCTAAGTACAATGAGCAGTTCTTC
TRBV5-1,TRBJ1-2,NA,NA,CASSLDERPGYTF,TGCGCCAGCAGCTTGGATGAGCGGCCAGGCTACACCTTC
TRBV19,TRBJ2-7,TRBD1,NA,CASSALDRSSYEQYF,TGTGCCAGTAGTGCCTTGGACAGGAGCTCCTACGAGCAGTACTTC
TRBV5-4,TRBJ2-1,NA,NA,CASSFTGSPNEQFF,TGTGCCAGCAGCTTCACCGGGAGCCCCAATGAGCAGTTCTTC
TRBV7-9,TRBJ1-3,NA,once,CASSPRELYF,TGTGCCAGCAGCCCTCGGGAATTATATTTT
TRBV30,TRBJ1-5,TRBD1,NA,CAWAGQGGQPQHF,TGTGCCTGGGCCGGACAGGGCGGGCAGCCCCAGCATTTT
TRBV4-3,TRBJ2-7,NA,NA,CASSQGGAGATYEQYF,TGCGCCAGCAGCCAGGGGGGGGCAGGGGCGACCTACGAGCAGTACTTC
TRBV2,TRBJ1-5,TRBD1,NA,CASRETGLSNQPQHF,TGTGCCAGCAGGGAGACAGGGCTGAGCAATCAGCCCCAGCATTTT
TRBV5-6,TRBJ2-7,TRBD1,NA,CASSLGAAAGTGRDEQYF,TGTGCCAGCAGCTTGGGGGCCGCCGCCGGGACAGGGAGGGACGAGCAGTACTTC
TRBV27,TRBJ1-1,NA,NA,CASRINREMAEAFF,TGTGCCAGCAGAATCAACAGGGAAATGGCTGAAGCTTTCTTT
TRBV7-2,TRBJ2-3,TRBD2,NA,CASSLDLAGGTDTQYF,TGTGCCAGCAGCTTAGACCTAGCGGGAGGCACAGATACGCAGTATTTT
TRBV11-2,TRBJ1-1,TRBD1,NA,CASSSEPGQGATEAFF,TGTGCCAGCAGCTCCGAACCGGGACAGGGGGCGACTGAAGCTTTCTTT
TRBV4-1,TRBJ2-7,TRBD1,NA,CASSQPTGSSYEQYF,TGCGCCAGCAGCCAACCGACAGGGAGCTCCTACGAGCAGTACTTC
TRBV4-3,TRBJ2-3,NA,once,CASSQSWTTTDTQYF,TGCGCCAGCAGCCAATCTTGGACTACCACAGATACGCAGTATTTT
TRBV7-9,TRBJ2-7,TRBD2,NA,CASSLGRGGLAGGEQYF,TGTGCCAGCAGCTTAGGGAGAGGCGGACTAGCGGGAGGCGAGCAGTACTTC
TRBV7-2,TRBJ2-7,TRBD2,NA,CASSLAGTSGSYEQYF,TGTGCCAGCAGCCTAGCCGGGACTAGCGGCTCCTACGAGCAGTACTTC
TRBV14,TRBJ1-6,NA,NA,CASSLRLREGNSPLHF,TGTGCCAGCAGCCTAAGGTTGAGGGAGGGGAACTCACCCCTCCACTTT
TRBV11-2,TRBJ2-7,NA,NA,CASSVTGPSSYEQYF,TGTGCCAGCAGCGTAACAGGCCCCAGCTCCTACGAGCAGTACTTC
TRBV4-1,TRBJ1-4,TRBD1,few,CASSQTVDRVYATNEKLFF,TGCGCCAGCAGCCAGACTGTTGACAGGGTTTATGCAACTAATGAAAAACTGTTTTTT
TRBV9,TRBJ2-1,NA,NA,CASSVDPTPYNEQFF,TGTGCCAGCAGCGTAGATCCGACACCCTACAATGAGCAGTTCTTC
TRBV19,TRBJ2-6,NA,NA,CASRLRSSSGANVLTF,TGTGCCAGTAGGCTACGGTCTAGTTCTGGGGCCAACGTCCTGACTTTC
TRBV11-3,TRBJ2-3,NA,few,CASSHWTGDTDTQYF,TGTGCCAGCAGCCACTGGACGGGGGACACAGATACGCAGTATTTT
TRBV7-8,TRBJ1-2,NA,NA,CASSLVPTPNYGYTF,TGTGCCAGCAGCTTAGTTCCAACTCCTAACTATGGCTACACCTTC
TRBV5-1,TRBJ1-1,TRBD1,few,CASSTGQGNTEAFF,TGCGCCAGCAGCACGGGACAGGGGAACACTGAAGCTTTCTTT
TRBV4-3,TRBJ2-1,NA,NA,CASSQGGSKQFF,TGCGCCAGCAGCCAAGGGGGCTCGAAGCAGTTCTTC
TRBV29-1,TRBJ1-2,TRBD1,NA,CSVEEVDRGLDGYTF,TGCAGCGTTGAAGAAGTCGACAGGGGTCTCGATGGCTACACCTTC
TRBV6-1,TRBJ2-3,TRBD2,NA,CASSERGDTDTQYF,TGTGCCAGCAGTGAACGGGGGGACACAGATACGCAGTATTTT
TRBV11-2,TRBJ2-1,TRBD2,NA,CASSPPGLASHNEQFF,TGTGCCAGCAGCCCCCCGGGACTAGCGTCCCACAATGAGCAGTTCTTC
TRBV9,TRBJ1-5,NA,NA,CASSVAGDSNQPQHF,TGTGCCAGCAGCGTAGCGGGGGATAGCAATCAGCCCCAGCATTTT
TRBV27,TRBJ2-1,TRBD2,few,CASSSTSGSRGEQFF,TGTGCCAGCAGTTCGACTAGCGGGAGTCGTGGTGAGCAGTTCTTC
TRBV11-3,TRBJ2-1,TRBD2,NA,CASSLSRGGSGRDNEQFF,TGTGCCAGCAGCTTAAGTCGGGGGGGTAGCGGGCGCGACAATGAGCAGTTCTTC